This T cell receptor beta chain derives from a study of response to subunit inactivated influenza vaccine. Overall study findings and caveats: Each seasonal influenza vaccination recruits few new T cells, the authors suggested.

Comments on this clonotype: Its antigen is currently unknown.

The germline gives CDR1 MNHNS, CDR2 SASEGT. This CDR3 has 12 amino acids. V lost 7 bases, J lost 2 bases, and 9 bases lay in between. MiXCR, run by TCRdb on the RT-PCR reads, gives a single entry per CDR3 protein. The data show 500,000 to 700,000 distinct CDR3 sequences, with around 25% seen just once and approximately 3% held by the top ten. These records were also assigned to another study, of T cells expressing NK-cell markers. That study reports: 5'RACE template switching with UMIs produced the TCR beta cDNA. Sequencing covered eight donors, seven HCMV-seropositive and one seronegative. Restriction of the sorted population to alpha-beta TCR T cells was achieved in several experiments with an anti-gamma-delta TCR antibody. For roughly 6 donors, the dominant NKG2C+ clonotypes made up about 1.0-7.5% of their CD8+ T cells.

The source material was CD4+ T cells sorted from PBMCs, sampled about 11 days after vaccination. The source of this sequence is a man in his fifties or sixties who received an inactivated influenza vaccine. This sequence joins TRBV6-1 and TRBJ2-7; TRBD2 might be the D (5 bases). The CDR3 nucleotides are TGTGCCAGCACGGGGAATACCTACGAGCAGTACTTC. Protein product: CASTGNTYEQYF.